A single sample is the source of the 27 T cell receptor beta chains below, sequenced in a study of shared clonotypes between healthy human individuals (dated by TCRdb to the early 2020s). Library preparation used the immunoSEQ multiplex PCR assay. TCRdb carries this immuneACCESS record with in-frame sequences only. Its versions omit some clonotypes, under half of them owing to an unresolved V gene in the studies checked, with the rest unexplained. In this sample the table shows approximately 2,300,000 clones, around 93% of which occur a single time. The ten most abundant clones make up 0.37% of the sample. Sequenced material: naive CD4+ T cells from PBMCs. In light of the paper, this sample's cell subset or site label describes: CD45RA+ positively selected. The receptors shown here come from a man aged 18 to 30 in good health. Some clones in this sample may be carry-over from other donors' samples.

Of note for this clone: At the DNA level, this CDR3 is encoded by other sequences in the same sample as well. The J gene is TRBJ2-1, the V gene TRBV4-1; no firm D call. The CDR3 contains 13 residues. Deletions cut 1 base from V and 4 bases from J, with 5 bases between. Germline V gene data show CDR1 as MGHRA and CDR2 as YSYEKL. CDR3 loop: CASSQVGYNEQFF. CDR3 in DNA: TGCGCCAGCAGCCAAGTCGGGTACAATGAGCAGTTCTTC.

V is TRBV6-6 and J is TRBJ1-2, with D perhaps matching TRBD1 (5 bases). CDR3 size: 16 residues. V lost 3 bases, J lost 0 bases, and 14 bases lay in between. In germline, CDR1 is MNHNY, CDR2 SVGAGI (reference sequence). The chain's CDR3 is CASSYPTGGSNYGYTF. In nucleotides, the CDR3 is TGTGCCAGCAGTTATCCGACCGGGGGATCTAACTATGGCTACACCTTC.

The genes are TRBV28 and TRBJ1-2, with TRBD1 identical over 8 bases. CDR3 length: 14 residues. From germline, CDR1 is MDHEN and CDR2 SYDVKM. Unmatched junction bases numbered 7, after V lost 6 bases and J lost 4 bases. CDR3 loop: CASSRTGRTYGYTF. The CDR3 nucleotides are TGTGCCAGCAGCCGGACAGGGAGGACCTATGGCTACACCTTC.

This chain joins TRBV7-9 and TRBJ2-4; D gene uncertain. The V and J ends lost 4 bases and 8 bases respectively, with 6 bases between them. The CDR3 has 11 amino acids. Germline loops: CDR1 SEHNR, CDR2 FQNEAQ (reference sequence). The CDR3 here is CASSSQDIQYF. DNA for the CDR3: TGTGCCAGCAGCTCCCAAGACATTCAGTACTTC.

A word on this clone: Other DNA sequences of this sample code for an identical CDR3. V is TRBV5-1 and J is TRBJ2-7; the match to TRBD2 covers 9 bases. Germline V CDR1 and CDR2: SGHRS, YFSETQ. Losses at the gene ends were 4 bases for V and 0 bases for J; bases not matched to a gene: 8. This CDR3 has 16 residues. The CDR3 is CASSLESGRSSYEQYF. CDR3 sequence (DNA): TGCGCCAGCAGCCTAGAGAGCGGGAGGAGCTCCTACGAGCAGTACTTC.

The rearrangement links TRBV5-1 to TRBJ2-1; 8 positions agree with TRBD2. Germline CDR1 reads SGHRS; CDR2 reads YFSETQ. V was clipped by 1 base and J by 2 bases; unmatched bases: 2. The CDR3 has 15 residues. CDR3 protein: CASSLQAGAYNEQFF. The CDR3 coding sequence is TGCGCCAGCAGCTTGCAAGCGGGAGCCTACAATGAGCAGTTCTTC.

This chain uses TRBV6-1 with TRBJ1-4, with no clear D. V dropped 6 bases and J dropped 0 bases, with 8 bases sitting between them. The CDR3 covers 14 residues. Germline loops: CDR1 MNHNS, CDR2 SASEGT. This CDR3 reads CASRAPATNEKLFF. DNA of the CDR3: TGTGCCAGCAGGGCGCCTGCAACTAATGAAAAACTGTTTTTT.

The V and J genes are TRBV19 and TRBJ1-1; unclear D gene. V gave up 5 bases and J gave up 0 bases, with 7 bases separating them. Germline values: CDR1 LNHDA, CDR2 SQIVND (reference sequence). The CDR3 length is 13 residues. This CDR3 reads CASSSSVNTEAFF. CDR3 DNA sequence: TGTGCCAGTAGTTCCTCTGTGAACACTGAAGCTTTCTTT.

The chain recombines TRBV7-3 with TRBJ2-2; TRBD1 matches 9 bases. Germline lookup yields CDR1 SGHTA and CDR2 FQGTGA. The CDR3 sequence is 16 residues long. V lost 5 bases to trimming and J lost 3 bases; unmatched junction nucleotides: 7. CDR3 residues: CASSDNRQGDTGELFF. The CDR3 coding sequence is TGTGCCAGCAGCGACAATCGACAGGGGGACACCGGGGAGCTGTTTTTT.

The V and J genes are TRBV28 and TRBJ2-7; 9 nucleotides match TRBD1. This CDR3 has 17 residues. Trimming at V came to 5 bases and at J to 3 bases, leaving 14 bases not matched to a gene. CDR1 and CDR2 (germline): MDHEN, SYDVKM. Here the CDR3 reads CASSTHISRDRDYEQYF. The CDR3 nucleotides read TGTGCCAGCAGTACCCACATTTCCCGGGACAGGGACTACGAGCAGTACTTC.

The gene calls are TRBV18 and TRBJ2-5; D is perhaps TRBD2 (5 bases). Germline V CDR1 and CDR2: KGHSH, LQKENI. With 3 bases removed from V and 5 bases from J, the gap between germline ends came to 19 bases. The CDR3 runs 16 residues. Here the CDR3 reads CASSPTSGLGKETQYF. CDR3 bases: TGTGCCAGCTCACCTACGAGTGGGCTCGGGAAGGAGACCCAGTACTTC. Full variable domain (missing parts from reference TRBV18 and TRBJ2-5): NAGVMQNPRHLVRRRGQEARLRCSPMKGHSHVYWYRQLPEEGLKFMVYLQKENIIDESGMPKERFSAEFPKEGPSILRIQQVVRGDSAAYFCASSPTSGLGKETQYFGPGTRLLVL.

This chain joins TRBV6-1 and TRBJ1-2; maybe TRBD1 (6 bases). CDR3 length: 14 amino acids. Germline V gene sequence: CDR1 MNHNS, CDR2 SASEGT. Trimming shortened V by 3 bases and J by 8 bases, and 16 bases separated the two germline ends. The CDR3 here is CASSEPDRLHGYTF. CDR3 in DNA: TGTGCCAGCAGTGAGCCCGACAGGTTACACGGCTACACCTTC.

CDR3 DNA: TGTGCCAGCAGCTGGAAGGGACAGTCCCCCTACGAGCAGTACTTC. It specifies CASSWKGQSPYEQYF. V usage is TRBV5-4 and J usage is TRBJ2-7, with 7 bases matching TRBD1. The CDR3 sequence is 15 residues long. V gave up 3 bases and J gave up 2 bases; unmatched junction bases: 8. Germline V CDR1 and CDR2: SGHNT, YYREEE (reference sequence).

The chain uses TRBV5-1 and TRBJ1-2; D unclear. V lost 0 bases and J 0 bases, leaving 12 bases between the germline ends. The CDR3 sequence is 16 residues long. From germline, CDR1 is SGHRS and CDR2 YFSETQ. In DNA, the CDR3 is TGCGCCAGCAGCTTGGTTCCGCAAGACGCTAACTATGGCTACACCTTC. It specifies CASSLVPQDANYGYTF.

The chain carries TRBV6-5 and TRBJ2-1; 11 bases are a match to TRBD2. Germline CDR1 and CDR2: MNHEY and SVGAGI. J lost 3 bases, V lost 0 bases, and 1 base had no gene match. This CDR3 comprises 16 residues. CDR3 nucleotide sequence: TGTGCCAGCAGTTACTCGGGACTAGCGGTCTACAATGAGCAGTTCTTC. This translates into CASSYSGLAVYNEQFF.

In the case of this clone: Given the absence of the conserved phenylalanine or tryptophan at the CDR3 end, a read error is likely. The chain uses TRBV6-1 and TRBJ1-1; D is perhaps TRBD1 (5 bases). From germline, CDR1 is MNHNS and CDR2 SASEGT. There are 11 residues in the CDR3. V was clipped by 4 bases and J by 10 bases, with 10 bases between them. The CDR3 nucleotides read TGTGCCAGCAGTGGGGGGGGAGGAGCTTTCCTT. Its protein is CASSGGGGAFL.

The rearrangement uses TRBV6-6 and TRBJ1-1, with D unclear. The germline V and J ends were trimmed by 8 bases and 0 bases, with 16 bases remaining between them. The CDR3 sequence is 15 residues long. Germline CDR1 MNHNY, CDR2 SVGAGI (reference sequence). CDR3 in DNA: TGTGCCAGCGCTGTGGTGGGAGGGATGAACACTGAAGCTTTCTTT. Residues: CASAVVGGMNTEAFF.

This clone was detected a few times. The V gene is TRBV10-1, the J gene TRBJ2-7; D is ambiguous. Germline V lookup: CDR1 WNHNN, CDR2 SYGVQD (reference sequence). The CDR3 length is 12 residues. V gave up 3 bases and J gave up 4 bases, with 7 bases separating them. The CDR3 sequence: CASSDRLYEQYF. CDR3 sequence (DNA): TGCGCCAGCAGTGATAGGCTTTACGAGCAGTACTTC.

The chain uses TRBV6-4 and TRBJ2-1; D is unresolved. This CDR3 spans 14 amino acids. V was pared by 0 bases and J by 6 bases, with 9 bases between. Germline V gene lookup returns CDR1 MRHNA and CDR2 SNTAGT. The CDR3 spells CASSDSRGSNEQFF. The CDR3 region has the DNA TGTGCCAGCAGTGACTCTCGTGGCAGCAATGAGCAGTTCTTC.

The gene calls are TRBV23-1 and TRBJ2-7; no clear D gene. TRBV23-1 is flagged as an ORF with uncertain function. The CDR3 loop spans 12 amino acids. The V end was cut by 4 bases, the J end by 5 bases, with 9 bases between. The chain's CDR3 is CASSPGLNEQYF. For the CDR3, the DNA is TGCGCCAGCAGTCCCGGTCTGAACGAGCAGTACTTC.

The rearrangement uses TRBV5-4 and TRBJ2-3, with 9 nucleotides matching TRBD2. The CDR3 totals 16 residues. V shed 3 bases and J 2 bases; nucleotides not matched to a gene: 7. The germline CDR1 and CDR2 sequences are SGHNT and YYREEE (reference sequence). Here the CDR3 reads CASSWKRGDYTDTQYF. CDR3 bases: TGTGCCAGCAGCTGGAAGCGGGGGGACTACACAGATACGCAGTATTTT.

The V gene is TRBV5-1, the J gene TRBJ2-1; 11 positions match TRBD2. Unmatched junction bases numbered 6, after V lost 3 bases and J lost 4 bases. Germline CDR1 SGHRS, CDR2 YFSETQ. There are 16 residues in the CDR3. The CDR3 loop reads CASSWATSGTYNEQFF. The CDR3 DNA is TGCGCCAGCAGCTGGGCGACTAGCGGGACTTACAATGAGCAGTTCTTC.

CDR3 amino acids: CASSLARGANEKLFF. DNA for the CDR3: TGCGCCAGCAGCTTGGCTCGAGGGGCTAATGAAAAACTGTTTTTT. V gene TRBV5-1 combines with J gene TRBJ1-4, with a weak D call TRBD1 (5 bases). Germline values: CDR1 SGHRS, CDR2 YFSETQ. This CDR3 has 15 amino acids. Deletions cut 0 bases from V and 3 bases from J, with 9 bases between.

This clone was counted once. Other DNA sequences in the same sample also yield this CDR3. The chain uses TRBV28 and TRBJ2-7; D not certain. CDR1 is MDHEN, CDR2 SYDVKM, per germline. This CDR3 spans 11 amino acids. The ends were cut back, 5 bases at V and 2 bases at J, with 4 bases in the middle. The CDR3 DNA is TGTGCCAGCAGTAAAACCTACGAGCAGTACTTC. Translation: CASSKTYEQYF.

The gene calls are TRBV7-9 and TRBJ1-5; the D gene is possibly TRBD1 (5 bases). Deletions cut 3 bases from V and 5 bases from J, with 14 bases between. The CDR3 runs 15 residues. Germline V gives CDR1 SEHNR, CDR2 FQNEAQ (reference sequence). The CDR3 region has the DNA TGTGCCAGCAGCTTCGGTGCAGGGAAGGATCAGCCCCAGCATTTT. The encoded protein is CASSFGAGKDQPQHF.

The chain carries TRBV28 and TRBJ2-7, with no clear D. Trimming cost V 6 bases and J 0 bases, with 15 bases left between them. The CDR3 is made up of 15 amino acids. Per the germline V gene, CDR1 is MDHEN and CDR2 is SYDVKM. Here the CDR3 DNA reads TGTGCCAGCAGAATAGGACCCCGGAGCTCCTACGAGCAGTACTTC. Its translation: CASRIGPRSSYEQYF. Full variable domain (missing parts from reference TRBV28 and TRBJ2-7): DVKVTQSSRYLVKRTGEKVFLECVQDMDHENMFWYRQDPGLGLRLIYFSYDVKMKEKGDIPEGYSVSREKKERFSLILESASTNQTSMYLCASRIGPRSSYEQYFGPGTRLTVT.

The genes are TRBV6-5 and TRBJ2-5, with no clear D. This CDR3 has 16 amino acids. Germline CDR1 is MNHEY and CDR2 is SVGAGI. Trimming removed 0 bases at V and 5 bases at J, with 16 bases between. This CDR3 reads CASSYSETSVPETQYF. CDR3 nucleotide sequence: TGTGCCAGCAGTTACTCGGAGACTTCCGTACCGGAGACCCAGTACTTC.